Listed below are T cell receptor beta chains from one sample, sequenced in a study of blood T cell repertoires in COVID-19. Clones were read by immunoSEQ multiplex PCR, and TCRdb kept only the in-frame ones, dropping some. The sample lists around 480,000 clones, 88% occurring once. Sample: peripheral blood. The receptors derive from a woman aged 50 to 65 with COVID-19, enrolled during active disease. CDR3s include the opening cysteine and the closing phenylalanine or tryptophan. The D gene is left open where the match is weak. The size of a clone is reported for some rows only, either as once, few or many, or as a class for expanded clones.

J	size	D	V	length	DNA	CDR3
TRBJ1-2	few	.	TRBV2	13	TGTGCCAGCAGTGAAGCTGGGAGGGACAGCTACACCTTC	CASSEAGRDSYTF
TRBJ1-5	.	.	TRBV2	15	TGTGCCAGCAGTGAAGATGAACAGGCAGATCAGCCCCAGCATTTT	CASSEDEQADQPQHF
TRBJ2-1	.	.	TRBV7-9	13	TGTGCCAGCAGCTTATTCAGGGGCGATGAGCAGTTCTTC	CASSLFRGDEQFF
TRBJ1-4	.	TRBD1	TRBV3-1/TRBV3-2	14	TGTGCCAGCAGCCTCCGGGACAGGGAGGGAAAACTGTTTTTT	CASSLRDREGKLFF
TRBJ2-1	.	.	TRBV12-3/TRBV12-4	13	TGTGCCAGCAGTTTAGGGACTAACAATGAGCAGTTCTTC	CASSLGTNNEQFF
TRBJ1-5	few	.	TRBV4-1	15	TGCGCCAGCAGCCAACCCGGGGAAGGGTTTCAGCCCCAGCATTTT	CASSQPGEGFQPQHF
TRBJ1-2	.	TRBD1	TRBV10-3	13	TGTGCCATCAGATGGACAGGGGGCTTTGGCTACACCTTC	CAIRWTGGFGYTF
TRBJ2-7	.	TRBD2	TRBV9	13	TGTGCCAGCAGCGTAATTAGCGGGGGCGAGCAGTACTTC	CASSVISGGEQYF
TRBJ1-1	.	.	TRBV5-6	12	TGTGCCAGCAGCCCGGGGGACACTGAAGCTTTCTTT	CASSPGDTEAFF
TRBJ2-2	once	.	TRBV29-1	14	TGCAGCGCCCTCAGGGAGGACCACACCGGGGAGCTGTTTTTT	CSALREDHTGELFF
TRBJ1-3	.	TRBD1	TRBV28	15	TGTGCCAGCAGCCCCGGCGGACAGGTTATAAACACCATATATTTT	CASSPGGQVINTIYF
TRBJ2-1	few	TRBD2	TRBV19	14	TGTGCCAGTAAACGCCTAGCGGGGAATGTGGAGCAGTTCTTC	CASKRLAGNVEQFF
TRBJ1-2	.	.	TRBV29-1	16	TGCAGCGTCGACAGGTCTTTTCCTCTAAGTATCGATGGCTACACCTTC	CSVDRSFPLSIDGYTF
TRBJ1-6	.	.	TRBV6-5	12	TGTGCCAGCAGGAAGGAGAATTCACCCCTCCACTTT	CASRKENSPLHF
TRBJ2-6	once	TRBD2	TRBV29-1	16	TGCAGCGTTGCCGGGAGCGGGGGCGCAGGGGCCAACGTCCTGACTTTC	CSVAGSGGAGANVLTF
TRBJ1-1	once	.	TRBV3-1/TRBV3-2	15	TGTGCCAGCAGCCAAGAGGGCAGCCCGAACACTGAAGCTTTCTTT	CASSQEGSPNTEAFF
TRBJ1-5	few	.	TRBV5-1	13	TGCGCCAGCAGTCCGGAGGGATTTGGGCCCCAGCATTTT	CASSPEGFGPQHF
TRBJ2-3	.	.	TRBV6-7	15	TGTGCCAGCAGTTTAGGGGGAGGGACGAGAGATACGCAGTATTTT	CASSLGGGTRDTQYF
TRBJ1-1	once	.	TRBV5-1	15	TGCGCCAGCAGCTTGGCCGCAGGGCGGGGGACTGAAGCTTTCTTT	CASSLAAGRGTEAFF
TRBJ1-1	.	TRBD1	TRBV6-5	14	TGTGCCAGCATCCAGGACAGGGGCAACACTGAAGCTTTCTTT	CASIQDRGNTEAFF
TRBJ2-2	.	.	TRBV11-1	14	TGTGCCAGCAGCTCCTATAAGTACCCCGGGGAGCTGTTTTTT	CASSSYKYPGELFF
TRBJ2-2	.	.	TRBV24-1	15	TGTGCCACCAGTGACCAGGCCGATTACCCCGGGGAGCTGTTTTTT	CATSDQADYPGELFF
TRBJ1-6	few	.	TRBV2	15	TGTGCCAGCACCCTGATGGCAGGGGCGAATTCACCCCTCCACTTT	CASTLMAGANSPLHF
TRBJ1-1	.	TRBD1	TRBV5-1	13	TGCGCCAGCACCGGGACAGGGGTGACCGAAGCTTTCTTT	CASTGTGVTEAFF
TRBJ2-1	.	TRBD2	TRBV6-5	15	TGTGCCAGCAGTTACTCGACCAGCGGGGGGGATGAGCAGTTCTTC	CASSYSTSGGDEQFF
TRBJ2-3	.	.	TRBV6-6	14	TGTGCCAGCAGTTACAGTAGCGGCACAGATACGCAGTATTTT	CASSYSSGTDTQYF
TRBJ2-6	.	TRBD1	TRBV4-1	20	TGCGCCAGCAGCCAAGAATCCACCGGGACAGGGGTACCTGGGGCCAACGTCCTGACTTTC	CASSQESTGTGVPGANVLTF
TRBJ1-2	.	.	TRBV6-2/TRBV6-3	13	TGTGCCAGCAGTAGCAACCGGGTTACTGGCTACACCTTC	CASSSNRVTGYTF
TRBJ2-3	.	.	TRBV3-1/TRBV3-2	14	TGTGCCAGCAGCCAAGACCCGGGACTCGATACGCAGTATTTT	CASSQDPGLDTQYF
TRBJ2-6	.	TRBD1	TRBV29-1	17	TGCAGCGTTGAGGGGGACAGGGGTATCTCTGGGGCCAACGTCCTGACTTTC	CSVEGDRGISGANVLTF
TRBJ1-5	few	.	TRBV6-6	14	TGTGCCAGCAGTTCGACAGATAGCAATCAGCCCCAGCATTTT	CASSSTDSNQPQHF
TRBJ2-1	.	.	TRBV5-4	15	TGTGCCAGCAGCTTGGCTGGGCCGTACTCCAATGAGCAGTTCTTC	CASSLAGPYSNEQFF
TRBJ1-1	.	.	TRBV9	14	TGTGCCAGCAGCGCCCAGGGAGGGGCCACTGAAGCTTTCTTT	CASSAQGGATEAFF
TRBJ1-6	.	TRBD1	TRBV30	13	TGTGCCTGGAGTTCGGACAGGGGAGTACCCCTCCACTTT	CAWSSDRGVPLHF
TRBJ1-2	.	.	TRBV6-6	14	TGTGCCAGCAGTTACCTCGGCGGGAACTATGGCTACACCTTC	CASSYLGGNYGYTF
TRBJ1-1	.	.	TRBV12-5	14	TGTGCTAGTGGTTTGGGGGGGCTGAGCACTGAAGCTTTCTTT	CASGLGGLSTEAFF
TRBJ1-1	.	.	TRBV7-9	12	TGTGCCAGCAGCCAACAGTCAACTGAAGCTTTCTTT	CASSQQSTEAFF
TRBJ2-3	.	TRBD1	TRBV10-3	16	TGTGCCATCAATCACCCCAGGGACAGGGTTTCAGATACGCAGTATTTT	CAINHPRDRVSDTQYF
TRBJ1-2	.	TRBD1	TRBV6-6	11	TGTGCCAGCAGGACAGGGCAAGGCTACACCTTC	CASRTGQGYTF
TRBJ2-3	.	.	TRBV12-3/TRBV12-4	12	TGTGCCAGCATGGGAGTCCCACTAACGCAGTATTTT	CASMGVPLTQYF
TRBJ1-1	.	.	TRBV2	15	TGTGCCAGCAGTGAACGGGAAAGTCCGAACACTGAAGCTTTCTTT	CASSERESPNTEAFF
TRBJ2-5	.	.	TRBV6-5	15	TGTGCCAGCACCGTCTCAGGAGGCACGATAAAGACCCAGTACTTC	CASTVSGGTIKTQYF
TRBJ1-1	once	.	TRBV29-1	11	TGCAGCGGCCGGGTGAACACTGAAGCTTTCTTT	CSGRVNTEAFF
TRBJ1-2	once	.	TRBV6-5	13	TGTGCCAGCAGTCCGACGACACCCTATGGCTACACCTTC	CASSPTTPYGYTF
TRBJ2-7	.	TRBD2	TRBV10-3	16	TGTGCCATCAGAGATGGGACTAGCGGGGGAGTCTACGAGCAGTACTTC	CAIRDGTSGGVYEQYF